This record covers a single T cell receptor beta chain. Antigen specificity is unknown. These data come from a study of T cell clusters in autoimmune cytopenias. Study outcomes and limitations: A dominant lymphoma-associated repertoire apparently masked the cluster-lack signature in secondary cytopenia versus chronic lymphocytic leukemia.

TRB amplification used roughly 250 ng of peripheral blood genomic DNA. This CDR3 has 13 residues. The germline V gene has CDR1 KGHDR and CDR2 SFDVKD. Multiplex touch-down PCR amplified TRB using TRB-A and TRB-B pools in one tube. TCRdb reanalyzed the multiplex PCR reads, giving one entry per CDR3 protein sequence and no DNA. The sample has several thousand distinct CDR3 sequences. This sequence was found in a human donor with an autoimmune cytopenia or autoimmune hepatitis (not recorded which). The chain joins TRBV24-1 to TRBJ2-1. Sequenced sample: peripheral blood. The CDR3 sequence: CATSEAKVNEQFF.